The entry below gives a single TCR beta chain sequence along with its context. The sample originates from a study of shared clonotypes between healthy human individuals. Study in general: Each donor contributed plates that comprised three CD4 naive, three CD4 memory, two CD8 naive and one CD8 memory.

Sequencing used immunoSEQ multiplex PCR; TCRdb keeps in-frame clones, though not all of them. The data contain over 1.5 million clones, roughly 98% of them seen just once; the ten biggest clones take up roughly 0.45%. CDR1 is LNHNV and CDR2 is YYDKDF in the germline V gene (reference sequence). Trimming cost V 0 bases and J 6 bases; bases outside gene matches: 12. This CDR3 has 17 residues. What was sequenced was naive CD4+ T cells sorted from blood. Noted subset: CD45RA+ positively selected. The chain employs TRBV15 and TRBJ2-7; 9 bases fit TRBD2. This receptor was taken from a man aged 30-40 years in good health. CDR3 protein: CATSRDRAASGIGEQYF. The CDR3 coding sequence is TGTGCCACCAGCAGAGATCGAGCGGCTAGCGGGATAGGCGAGCAGTACTTC.